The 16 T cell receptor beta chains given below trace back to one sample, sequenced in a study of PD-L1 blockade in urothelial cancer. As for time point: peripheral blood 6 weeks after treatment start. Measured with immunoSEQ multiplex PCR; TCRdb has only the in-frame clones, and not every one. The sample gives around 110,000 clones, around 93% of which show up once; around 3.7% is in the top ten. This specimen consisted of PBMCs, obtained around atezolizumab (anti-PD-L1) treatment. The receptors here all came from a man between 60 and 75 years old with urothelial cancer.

CDR3 in DNA: TGTGCCAGCAGTGATTCTTCAGCGGGAGGACCCCAAGAGACCCAGTACTTC. Its protein product is CASSDSSAGGPQETQYF. This chain connects TRBV6-4 to TRBJ2-5; 9 nucleotides line up with TRBD2. V was pared by 3 bases and J by 1 base, with 9 bases of the junction left unmatched. The length of the CDR3 is 17 residues. The germline V gene encodes CDR1 MRHNA and CDR2 SNTAGT.

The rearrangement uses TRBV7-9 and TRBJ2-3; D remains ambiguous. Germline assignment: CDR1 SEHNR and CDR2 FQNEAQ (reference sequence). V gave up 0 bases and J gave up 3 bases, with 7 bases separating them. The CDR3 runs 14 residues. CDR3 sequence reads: CASSLAIRTDTQYF. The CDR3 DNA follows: TGTGCCAGCAGCTTAGCGATCAGAACAGATACGCAGTATTTT.

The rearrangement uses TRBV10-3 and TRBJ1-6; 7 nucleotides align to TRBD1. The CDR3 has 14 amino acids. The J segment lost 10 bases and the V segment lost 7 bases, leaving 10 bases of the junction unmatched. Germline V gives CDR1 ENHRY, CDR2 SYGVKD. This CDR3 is CAITEDRYRSPLHF. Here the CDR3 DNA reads TGTGCCATCACCGAGGACAGGTATCGGTCACCCCTCCACTTT.

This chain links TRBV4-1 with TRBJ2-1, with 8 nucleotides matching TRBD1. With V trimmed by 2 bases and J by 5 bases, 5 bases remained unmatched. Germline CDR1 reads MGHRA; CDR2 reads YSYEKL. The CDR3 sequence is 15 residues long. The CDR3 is CASSQPGQGDNEQFF. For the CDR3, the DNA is TGCGCCAGCAGCCAACCCGGACAGGGCGACAATGAGCAGTTCTTC.

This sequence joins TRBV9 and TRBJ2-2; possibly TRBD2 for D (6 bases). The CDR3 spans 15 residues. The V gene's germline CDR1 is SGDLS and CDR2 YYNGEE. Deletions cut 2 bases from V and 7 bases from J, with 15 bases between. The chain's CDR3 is CASSVHPKEGGELFF. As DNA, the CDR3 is TGTGCCAGCAGCGTCCATCCAAAGGAGGGCGGGGAGCTGTTTTTT.

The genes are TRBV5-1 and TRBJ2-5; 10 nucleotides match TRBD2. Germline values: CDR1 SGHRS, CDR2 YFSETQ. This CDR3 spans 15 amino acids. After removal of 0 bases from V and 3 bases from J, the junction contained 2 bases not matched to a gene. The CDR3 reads CASSLAGTSEETQYF. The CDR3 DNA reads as TGCGCCAGCAGCTTGGCCGGGACTAGCGAAGAGACCCAGTACTTC.

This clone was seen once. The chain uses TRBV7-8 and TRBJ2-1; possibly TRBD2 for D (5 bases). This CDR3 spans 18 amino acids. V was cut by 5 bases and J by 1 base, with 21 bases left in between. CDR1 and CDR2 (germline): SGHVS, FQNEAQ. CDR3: CASSPNDTRTFSYNEQFF. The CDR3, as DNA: TGTGCCAGCAGCCCGAATGACACTAGGACTTTTTCCTACAATGAGCAGTTCTTC.

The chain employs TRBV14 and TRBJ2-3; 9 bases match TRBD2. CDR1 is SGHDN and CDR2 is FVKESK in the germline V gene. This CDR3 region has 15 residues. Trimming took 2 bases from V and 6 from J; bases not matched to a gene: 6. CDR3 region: CASSQSGLALDTQYF. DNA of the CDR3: TGTGCCAGCAGCCAAAGTGGACTAGCGCTTGATACGCAGTATTTT. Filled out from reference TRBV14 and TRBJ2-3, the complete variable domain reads EAGVTQFPSHSVIEKGQTVTLRCDPISGHDNLYWYRRVMGKEIKFLLHFVKESKQDESGMPNNRFLAERTGGTYSTLKVQPAELEDSGVYFCASSQSGLALDTQYFGPGTRLTVL.

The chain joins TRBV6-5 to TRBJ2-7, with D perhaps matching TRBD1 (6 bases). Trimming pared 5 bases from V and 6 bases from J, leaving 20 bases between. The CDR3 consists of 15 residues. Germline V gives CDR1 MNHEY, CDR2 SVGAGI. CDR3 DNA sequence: TGTGCCAGCAGTCTACAGGGCCCGCGGGTGGCCGAGCAGTACTTC. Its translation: CASSLQGPRVAEQYF.

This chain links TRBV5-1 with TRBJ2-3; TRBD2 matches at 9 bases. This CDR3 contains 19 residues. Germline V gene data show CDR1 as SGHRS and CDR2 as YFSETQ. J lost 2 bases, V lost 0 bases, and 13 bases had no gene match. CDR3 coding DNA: TGCGCCAGCAGCTTGGCGCGGGGGGGAGGTATAATGGTCACAGATACGCAGTATTTT. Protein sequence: CASSLARGGGIMVTDTQYF.

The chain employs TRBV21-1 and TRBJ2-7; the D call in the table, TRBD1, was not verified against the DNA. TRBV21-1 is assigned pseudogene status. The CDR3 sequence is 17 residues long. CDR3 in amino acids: CASSKDRETPTLDEQYF. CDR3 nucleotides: TGTGCCAGCAGCAAGGACAGGGAGACCCCAACTTTAGACGAGCAGTACTTC.

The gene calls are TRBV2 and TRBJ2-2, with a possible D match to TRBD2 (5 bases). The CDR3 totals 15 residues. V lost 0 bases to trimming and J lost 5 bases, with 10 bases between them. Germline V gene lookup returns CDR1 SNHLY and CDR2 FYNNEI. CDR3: CASSEAKRGTGELFF. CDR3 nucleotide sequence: TGTGCCAGCAGTGAAGCCAAGCGCGGGACCGGGGAGCTGTTTTTT.

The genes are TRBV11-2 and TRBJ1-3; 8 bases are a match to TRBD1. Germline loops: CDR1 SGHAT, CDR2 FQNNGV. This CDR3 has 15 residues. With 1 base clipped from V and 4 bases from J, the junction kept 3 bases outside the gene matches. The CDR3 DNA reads TGTGCCAGCAGCTTAGGCAGGGGGCCCGGAAACACCATATATTTT. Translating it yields CASSLGRGPGNTIYF. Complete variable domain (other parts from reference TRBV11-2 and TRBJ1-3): EAGVAQSPRYKIIEKRQSVAFWCNPISGHATLYWYQQILGQGPKLLIQFQNNGVVDDSQLPKDRFSAERLKGVDSTLKIQPAKLEDSAVYLCASSLGRGPGNTIYFGEGSWLTVV.

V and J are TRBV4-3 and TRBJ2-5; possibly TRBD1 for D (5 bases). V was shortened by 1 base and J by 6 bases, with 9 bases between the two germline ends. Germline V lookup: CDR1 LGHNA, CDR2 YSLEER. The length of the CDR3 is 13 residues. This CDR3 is CASSQVAGQTQYF. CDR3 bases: TGCGCCAGCAGCCAAGTTGCAGGGCAGACCCAGTACTTC.

In DNA, the CDR3 is TGTGCCAGCAGGCCTGCCGTATCCGACAGCCATAATGAAAAACTGTTTTTT. Its protein product is CASRPAVSDSHNEKLFF. The chain uses TRBV13 and TRBJ1-4; D possibly corresponds to TRBD1 (5 bases). From germline, CDR1 is PRHDT and CDR2 FYEKMQ (reference sequence). V dropped 6 bases and J dropped 4 bases, with 21 bases sitting between them. There are 17 residues in the CDR3.

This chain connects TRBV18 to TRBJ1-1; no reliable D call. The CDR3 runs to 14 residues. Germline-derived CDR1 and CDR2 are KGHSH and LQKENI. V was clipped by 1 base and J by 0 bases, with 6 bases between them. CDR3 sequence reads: CASSPQTLNTEAFF. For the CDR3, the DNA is TGTGCCAGCTCACCACAGACACTGAACACTGAAGCTTTCTTT. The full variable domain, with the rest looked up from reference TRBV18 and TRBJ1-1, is NAGVMQNPRHLVRRRGQEARLRCSPMKGHSHVYWYRQLPEEGLKFMVYLQKENIIDESGMPKERFSAEFPKEGPSILRIQQVVRGDSAAYFCASSPQTLNTEAFFGQGTRLTVV.